This TCR beta chain comes out of a study of blood T cells in healthy people across ages. With respect to this clonotype: Its antigen is unidentified.

Whole-study results and caveats: Naive CD4+ cell counts and diversity both ran higher in long-lived than in aged donors.

A second PCR of roughly 7 to 11 cycles used a sample-barcoded 5' primer and a J-beta primer mix. TCRdb recomputed calls from the 5' RACE reads with MiXCR, one row per CDR3 protein. In the table there are 600,000 to 900,000 distinct CDR3 sequences, 25% to 30% of which are singletons. These sequences were also reported in another study, on T cells of mothers and their children.

Sequences were obtained from blood. This receptor was taken from a boy between 5 and 17 years old in good health.

In nucleotides, the CDR3 is TGTGCCAGTAGTCCCCGTATGGGGGCAAGCACAGATACGCAGTATTTT. Residues: CASSPRMGASTDTQYF. The chain links TRBV19 to TRBJ2-3; D may be TRBD1 (6 bases). V was trimmed by 5 bases and J by 0 bases, leaving 15 bases between them. The germline V gene has CDR1 LNHDA and CDR2 SQIVND (reference sequence). This CDR3 region has 16 residues. Full variable domain (missing parts from reference TRBV19 and TRBJ2-3): DGGITQSPKYLFRKEGQNVTLSCEQNLNHDAMYWYRQDPGQGLRLIYYSQIVNDFQKGDIAEGYSVSREKKESFPLTVTSAQKNPTAFYLCASSPRMGASTDTQYFGPGTRLTVL.